The 26 T cell receptor beta chains below were found in one sample sequenced in a study of T cells in Graves' hyperthyroidism and ophthalmopathy. Researchers took RNA transcripts and amplified the TCR beta CDR3 regions from them. HTBI primers drove first-round RT-PCR of the TCR CDR3. Each CDR3 protein gets one entry after TCRdb re-called the multiplex PCR reads with MiXCR. The table has some 300,000 distinct CDR3 sequences, over 15% seen once. Sequenced input: blood. These receptors were collected from a man aged 30 to 45 with Graves' hyperthyroidism.

This clonotype was counted at least ten times. The rearrangement joins TRBV29-1 to TRBJ2-7; D is undetermined. In germline, CDR1 is SQVTM, CDR2 ANQGSEA. V lost 7 bases and J 0 bases, leaving 13 bases between the germline ends. CDR3 length equals 13 residues. This CDR3 reads CSGIDSLSYEQYF. For the CDR3, the DNA is TGCAGCGGGATCGACTCTCTCTCCTACGAGCAGTACTTC.

This clonotype was counted at least ten times. V usage is TRBV11-2 and J usage is TRBJ2-3; either TRBD1 or TRBD2 may supply D (5 bases each). V was cut by 6 bases and J by 2 bases, with 15 bases left in between. CDR3 length equals 15 residues. Germline V lookup: CDR1 SGHAT, CDR2 FQNNGV. The CDR3 spells CASRLGDGYTDTQYF. CDR3 nucleotide sequence: TGTGCCAGCAGACTAGGGGACGGCTACACAGATACGCAGTATTTT. The full variable domain, rest sourced from reference TRBV11-2 and TRBJ2-3, is EAGVAQSPRYKIIEKRQSVAFWCNPISGHATLYWYQQILGQGPKLLIQFQNNGVVDDSQLPKDRFSAERLKGVDSTLKIQPAKLEDSAVYLCASRLGDGYTDTQYFGPGTRLTVL.

This clonotype was detected many times. V usage is TRBV29-1 and J usage is TRBJ2-1; the match to TRBD1 covers 9 bases. This CDR3 comprises 13 residues. V lost 6 bases and J lost 7; bases outside the gene matches: 7. CDR1 and CDR2 from the germline V gene are SQVTM and ANQGSEA. CDR3 in amino acids: CSVRRDRDNEQFF. The CDR3 DNA is TGCAGCGTCCGCCGGGACAGGGATAATGAGCAGTTCTTC.

This clonotype was seen at least ten times. This rearrangement joins TRBV12-3 or TRBV12-4 to TRBJ2-2; maybe TRBD2 (6 bases). The CDR3 contains 17 residues. Deletions cut 6 bases from V and 3 bases from J, with 20 bases between. CDR3 DNA sequence: TGTGCCAGCAGCAAGAACAGGAGGGGACCGGACACCGGGGAGCTGTTTTTT. Its translation: CASSKNRRGPDTGELFF.

This clonotype showed up many times. The rearrangement joins TRBV11-2 to TRBJ1-1; D is unresolved. V lost 1 base, J lost 8 bases, and 11 bases lay in between. The CDR3 consists of 13 residues. The germline CDR1 and CDR2 sequences are SGHAT and FQNNGV. CDR3: CASSLGLDGEAFF. As DNA, the CDR3 is TGTGCCAGCAGCTTAGGCTTGGATGGGGAAGCTTTCTTT.

This clonotype was counted ten times or more. V and J are TRBV7-2 and TRBJ1-2; 8 bases line up with TRBD1. With 0 bases clipped from V and 8 bases from J, the junction kept 5 bases outside the gene matches. The germline V gene encodes CDR1 SGHTA and CDR2 FQGNSA. The length of the CDR3 is 14 residues. This chain's CDR3 is CASSLASGGLGYTF. The CDR3 DNA follows: TGTGCCAGCAGCTTAGCGTCAGGGGGCCTGGGCTACACCTTC.

The V gene is TRBV4-1, the J gene TRBJ1-5; 9 bases are a match to TRBD1. The V segment lost 3 bases and the J segment 11 bases; nucleotides outside the gene matches: 14. In germline, CDR1 is MGHRA, CDR2 YSYEKL. The length of the CDR3 is 16 residues. The CDR3: CASSHPGTGPTLAQHF. The CDR3 DNA follows: TGCGCCAGCAGCCACCCCGGGACAGGGCCCACCTTGGCCCAGCATTTT.

The rearrangement uses TRBV7-9 and TRBJ2-1; D gene unclear. Germline V gene sequence: CDR1 SEHNR, CDR2 FQNEAQ (reference sequence). V dropped 2 bases and J dropped 4 bases, with 6 bases sitting between them. CDR3 length: 13 residues. CDR3 sequence: CASSLSEYNEQFF. The CDR3 DNA reads as TGTGCCAGCAGCTTATCGGAGTACAATGAGCAGTTCTTC.

This clonotype has only a few counts. The chain joins TRBV7-3 to TRBJ2-1; tentative D call: TRBD2 (6 bases). V lost 5 bases and J lost 4, with 18 bases in between. Germline lookup yields CDR1 SGHTA and CDR2 FQGTGA. This CDR3 spans 16 amino acids. CDR3 sequence reads: CASSPAPVGGYNEQFF. For the CDR3, the DNA is TGTGCCAGCAGCCCCGCCCCGGTGGGAGGTTACAATGAGCAGTTCTTC.

This clonotype was observed at least ten times. V and J are TRBV12-3 or TRBV12-4 and TRBJ2-7; D uncertain. V dropped 5 bases and J dropped 3 bases, with 20 bases sitting between them. This CDR3 contains 16 residues. CDR3 in DNA: TGTGCCAGCAGTCGGCCGCAGGTTGTCGGATACTACGAGCAGTACTTC. It yields the protein CASSRPQVVGYYEQYF.

This clonotype came up a few times. The chain uses TRBV2 and TRBJ2-2; D is perhaps TRBD1 (6 bases). V lost 7 bases, J lost 7 bases, and 10 bases lay in between. The CDR3 loop spans 12 amino acids. Per the germline V gene, CDR1 is SNHLY and CDR2 is FYNNEI. The CDR3, as DNA: TGTGCCAGCAAGGGGGACGACGGGGAGCTGTTTTTT. It yields the protein CASKGDDGELFF.

This clonotype has a count of ten or more. The J gene is TRBJ2-1, the V gene TRBV11-2; D gene uncertain. The V gene lost 5 bases and the J gene lost 10 bases, with 12 bases spanning the gap. The CDR3 is 12 residues long. Germline assignment: CDR1 SGHAT and CDR2 FQNNGV. The CDR3 DNA reads as TGTGCCAGCAGCAGACGACCGAAAGAGCAGTTCTTC. This codes for CASSRRPKEQFF.

This sequence joins TRBV11-2 and TRBJ2-5; TRBD2 might be the D (6 bases). V was trimmed by 5 bases and J by 3 bases, leaving 13 bases between them. Germline assignment: CDR1 SGHAT and CDR2 FQNNGV. This CDR3 region has 14 residues. Here the CDR3 reads CASSKETREETQYF. CDR3 sequence (DNA): TGTGCCAGCAGCAAGGAGACTAGGGAAGAGACCCAGTACTTC.

The V gene is TRBV19, the J gene TRBJ2-2; 8 bases align to TRBD1. The CDR3 sequence is 15 residues long. With 5 bases clipped from V and 5 bases from J, the junction kept 7 bases outside the gene matches. Germline V gene sequence: CDR1 LNHDA, CDR2 SQIVND (reference sequence). The CDR3 region is CASSPRTGWTGELFF. CDR3 sequence (DNA): TGTGCCAGTAGTCCGCGGACAGGGTGGACCGGGGAGCTGTTTTTT.

This clonotype was observed many times. The chain uses TRBV28 and TRBJ2-1; the D is unclear. V was shortened by 5 bases and J by 1 base, with 15 bases between the two germline ends. Germline lookup yields CDR1 MDHEN and CDR2 SYDVKM. The length of the CDR3 is 16 residues. The CDR3 DNA reads as TGTGCCAGCAGTCTTAATAGGCTAGGGTCCTACAATGAGCAGTTCTTC. Amino acids: CASSLNRLGSYNEQFF.

This clonotype was recorded many times. The CDR3 DNA sequence: TGTGCCAGCAGTTTTGGGTTCGGGACAGCAGGGGAGCTGTTTTTT. It specifies CASSFGFGTAGELFF. The V and J genes are TRBV28 and TRBJ2-2, with 7 positions matching TRBD1. CDR1 and CDR2 from the germline V gene are MDHEN and SYDVKM. The CDR3 is 15 residues long. J was trimmed by 8 bases and V by 3 bases; bases with no gene match: 9.

This clonotype was seen a handful of times. The chain couples TRBV19 to TRBJ2-1; unclear D gene. Germline CDR1 LNHDA, CDR2 SQIVND (reference sequence). With 2 bases removed from V and 9 bases from J, the gap between germline ends came to 14 bases. The CDR3 runs to 14 residues. This CDR3 is CASSIILENGEQFF. CDR3 bases: TGTGCCAGTAGTATAATCTTAGAGAATGGTGAGCAGTTCTTC.

The table lists this clonotype with many counts. The chain couples TRBV18 to TRBJ1-5; D perhaps matches TRBD1 (5 bases). The V and J ends lost 0 bases and 4 bases respectively, with 13 bases between them. Germline CDR1 reads KGHSH; CDR2 reads LQKENI. The CDR3 consists of 16 residues. This chain's CDR3 is CASSPPSSGGNQPQHF. CDR3 nucleotides: TGTGCCAGCTCACCACCGTCTTCCGGGGGGAATCAGCCCCAGCATTTT.

The chain joins TRBV30 to TRBJ2-7; D is unclear. The CDR3 runs to 13 residues. Trimming pared 3 bases from V and 3 bases from J, leaving 12 bases between. The V gene's germline CDR1 is GTSNPN and CDR2 SVGIG (reference sequence). The CDR3: CAWSMERDYEQYF. The CDR3 bases are TGTGCCTGGAGCATGGAGAGAGACTACGAGCAGTACTTC.

This clonotype appeared a few times. This chain's CDR3 is CASTQYSNQPQHF. CDR3 coding DNA: TGTGCCAGCACCCAATATAGCAATCAGCCCCAGCATTTT. The rearrangement joins TRBV12-3 or TRBV12-4 to TRBJ1-5; D unresolved. CDR3 length: 13 residues. Trimming removed 7 bases at V and 0 bases at J, with 7 bases between.

This clonotype appeared many times. The chain links TRBV12-3 or TRBV12-4 to TRBJ2-1, with unresolved D. V lost 6 bases and J 3 bases, leaving 9 bases between the germline ends. The CDR3 runs 13 residues. The CDR3 DNA reads TGTGCCAGCAGGACGGACCTCTACAATGAGCAGTTCTTC. Amino acids: CASRTDLYNEQFF.

This clonotype was counted between two and nine times. The chain combines TRBV2 with TRBJ2-2; 8 bases fit TRBD1. The trim removed 9 bases at V and 0 bases at J, leaving 3 bases unmatched. Germline V gives CDR1 SNHLY, CDR2 FYNNEI. The CDR3 contains 14 residues. The CDR3 nucleotides are TGTGCCAGTAGGACAGGGACGAACACCGGGGAGCTGTTTTTT. Translated, it gives CASRTGTNTGELFF.

V gene TRBV20-1 combines with J gene TRBJ2-1; 7 bases align to TRBD2. The CDR3 runs 12 residues. V lost 1 base and J lost 7; bases outside the gene matches: 1. From germline, CDR1 is DFQATT and CDR2 SNEGSKA (reference sequence). CDR3 residues: CSARGGGNEQFF. The CDR3 coding sequence is TGCAGTGCTAGAGGGGGGGGGAATGAGCAGTTCTTC.

This clonotype occurred many times. The chain combines TRBV10-3 with TRBJ1-1; possibly TRBD1 for D (5 bases). From germline, CDR1 is ENHRY and CDR2 SYGVKD. The CDR3 extends over 14 amino acids. V lost 10 bases, J lost 4 bases, and 19 bases lay in between. The chain's CDR3 is CATRTPRGLTEAFF. CDR3 coding DNA: TGTGCCACGCGCACCCCGCGGGGCCTCACTGAAGCTTTCTTT.

This clonotype was counted at least ten times. The V gene is TRBV7-9, the J gene TRBJ2-7; D is unresolved. Trimming took off 5 bases at V and 3 bases at J, with 20 bases between the two ends. Per germline, CDR1 SEHNR and CDR2 FQNEAQ (reference sequence). The CDR3 loop spans 16 amino acids. CDR3 sequence: CASSPQYGFKGYEQYF. CDR3 in DNA: TGTGCCAGCAGCCCCCAGTACGGGTTCAAGGGCTACGAGCAGTACTTC.

This clonotype was seen ten or more times. The V call is TRBV5-1, the J call TRBJ2-1; D uncertain. CDR1 and CDR2 from the germline V gene are SGHRS and YFSETQ. This CDR3 region has 15 residues. Trimming stripped 7 bases from V and 0 bases from J, with 14 bases between. The CDR3 region is CASQGGLSSYNEQFF. In DNA form, the CDR3 reads TGCGCCAGCCAAGGCGGCCTTAGCTCCTACAATGAGCAGTTCTTC.